The T cell receptor (beta chain) described here comes from a study of early T cells in non-severe SARS-CoV-2 infection. Background on the study: Chains were not paired, and sequencing was done on bulk RNA from unsorted whole blood. Regarding the study as a whole: Comparison of clonotypes with VDJdb favored anti-spike CD8 responses while missing private and CD4 specificities.

Researchers attached unique molecular identifiers to individual cDNA molecules. TCRdb ran MiXCR on the 5' RACE reads and lists one entry per CDR3 protein. The sample contains fewer than 85,000 distinct CDR3 sequences, approximately 15% of which appear only once. Remarks on this clonotype: The target antigen is unknown.

Deletions cut 2 bases from V and 3 bases from J, with 9 bases between. Germline V gives CDR1 MRHNA, CDR2 SNTAGT. The CDR3 extends over 14 amino acids. The chain uses TRBV6-4 and TRBJ2-3, with D maybe TRBD1 (6 bases). The receptor comes from an adult who was a healthcare worker with PCR-confirmed SARS-CoV-2 infection or an uninfected control (not recorded which). Input material: whole blood. CDR3 loop: CASSDGQTTDTQYF. The DNA of the CDR3 is TGTGCCAGCAGTGACGGACAGACTACAGATACGCAGTATTTT.